One T cell receptor beta chain is described in this entry. This clone appeared once. The antigen it recognizes is unknown. The sample holds no much larger clone one base away, and base qualities are not on file. To sequence the TCRbeta CDR3 region, genomic DNA was isolated from the sorted cells. The immunoSEQ Assay was used for sequencing of TCRbeta CDR3 regions. TCRdb carries this immuneACCESS record with in-frame sequences only. Its versions omit some clonotypes, under half of them owing to an unresolved V gene in the studies checked, with the rest unexplained. This sample comprises around 21,000 clones, over 65% of them detected only once. The ten largest clones represent around 40% of the sample. The sample belongs to a study of OX40 agonist ivuxolimab in advanced cancers. For context, the study as a whole: Ivuxolimab was an agonistic, fully human IgG2 monoclonal antibody directed against OX40 (CD134), a costimulatory receptor. Of the approximately 50 dose-escalation patients, hepatocellular carcinoma was present in about 20, melanoma in roughly 15, renal cell carcinoma in 9 and head and neck cancer in 9. Peripheral TCRbeta sequencing was intended to test whether TCR sequence diversity was altered and clonal T-cell expansion was caused by ivuxolimab. Prior anti-PD-1, anti-PD-L1 or anti-CTLA-4 therapy was permitted, and approximately 40% of dose-escalation patients had received checkpoint inhibitors. The dose-escalation cohort was 80% to 90% male with a mean age of about 65 years, ranging from roughly 23 to 90. Intravenous ivuxolimab was administered to patients every 2 weeks at six dose levels: 0.01, 0.1, 0.3, 1.5, 3 and 10 mg/kg. The monotherapy dose-escalation portion (N ≈ 52 patients) of the phase I ivuxolimab trial is reported in the paper. Three dose-escalation patients achieved partial responses, one with hepatocellular carcinoma and two with cutaneous melanoma. Here is what the overall study found, with its caveats: In the 0.1-3.0 mg/kg groups, partial responders were among the patients with the lowest normalized peripheral clonal expansion, particularly in CD8+ T cells. Low levels of normalized T-cell clonal expansion were also seen in some nonresponding patients. At doses of 0.1 to 3.0 mg/kg, clonal expansion of both CD4+ and CD8+ blood T cells was observed from baseline to week 6. After ivuxolimab, CD8+ T cells had more expanded clones than CD4+ T cells on average. The antigen specificity of the peripheral T cells that underwent clonal expansion was not determined.

Patients with a history of autoimmune disease or receiving systemic immunosuppression were excluded from the trial. In every dose cohort, peripheral blood was drawn for TCR sequencing at baseline, cycle 4 day 1, and cycle 7 day 1. Samples came from an open-label, multicenter, first-in-human phase I dose-escalation trial of ivuxolimab. Adults with locally advanced or metastatic melanoma, renal cell, hepatocellular, or head and neck squamous cell carcinoma were enrolled in the trial. Before TCR sequencing, CD4+ T cells and CD8+ T cells were sorted from peripheral blood as separate populations. The junction carries 16 bases between V and J, which are trimmed by 4 bases and 5 bases respectively. CDR1 and CDR2 are read off the germline V gene as SGHVS and FQNEAQ. There are 15 amino acids in the CDR3, from cysteine to phenylalanine inclusive. Kept here is only the CDR3 DNA, which spans 45 bases and is read in frame from base 1.

The V gene is TRBV7-8 and the J gene is TRBJ2-3; tentative D gene TRBD2, with 7 bases matching. The material sequenced was CD4+ or CD8+ T cells sorted from blood, taken in a trial of the OX40 agonist ivuxolimab. This receptor was taken from an adult with an advanced solid tumor such as melanoma, head and neck, liver or kidney cancer. The CDR3 reads as follows: CASSWITGRGDTQYF. The nucleotides read TGTGCCAGCAGCTGGATAACAGGGAGGGGAGATACGCAGTATTTT. Outside the CDR3, residues come from the reference TRBV7-8 and TRBJ2-3 proteins, so the full variable domain is: GAGVSQSPRYKVAKRGQDVALRCDPISGHVSLFWYQQALGQGPEFLTYFQNEAQLDKSGLPSDRFFAERPEGSVSTLKIQRTQQEDSAVYLCASSWITGRGDTQYFGPGTRLTVL.